These 16 T cell receptor beta chains were all obtained from the same sample, sequenced in a study of blood T cell repertoires in COVID-19 (dated by TCRdb to 2020 to 2022). Receptor amplification or capture employed the immunoSEQ multiplex PCR assay. The table was pulled from immuneACCESS by TCRdb, which kept in-frame rearrangements only. Such tables lose some clones; where checked, under half of the loss comes from unresolved V genes, and the rest has no known cause. For this sample the table gives roughly 290,000 clones, of which approximately 86% were detected only once. The ten largest clones capture approximately 2% of the sample. Sequencing used peripheral blood. Every receptor here comes from a woman aged 25 to 39 who had recovered from COVID-19.

The chain uses TRBV4-3 and TRBJ2-3; 12 bases fit TRBD2. Germline trimming cut 3 bases from V and 5 bases from J; bases unmatched to any gene: 6. There are 16 residues in the CDR3. CDR1 is LGHNA and CDR2 is YSLEER in the germline V gene. The CDR3 spells CASSQQGLAGQDTQYF. DNA for the CDR3: TGCGCCAGCAGCCAGCAGGGACTAGCGGGCCAAGATACGCAGTATTTT.

The chain carries TRBV10-3 and TRBJ2-2; D possibly corresponds to TRBD1 (5 bases). Germline lookup yields CDR1 ENHRY and CDR2 SYGVKD. The V gene lost 10 bases and the J gene lost 0 bases, with 21 bases spanning the gap. The CDR3 runs 17 residues. CDR3 in amino acids: CATQGGANIANTGELFF. The CDR3 nucleotides are TGTGCCACCCAGGGCGGAGCCAATATCGCGAACACCGGGGAGCTGTTTTTT.

This chain links TRBV19 with TRBJ1-5, with D possibly being TRBD1 (5 bases). Between the trimmed V and J ends, which lost 6 bases and 0 bases, there was a span of 12 bases. The CDR3 is 15 residues long. From germline, CDR1 is LNHDA and CDR2 SQIVND (reference sequence). This CDR3 is CASRIQVISNQPQHF. The CDR3 DNA reads as TGTGCCAGTAGGATACAGGTTATTAGCAATCAGCCCCAGCATTTT.

The chain couples TRBV19 to TRBJ2-7; TRBD2 agrees at 7 bases. Germline V gives CDR1 LNHDA, CDR2 SQIVND (reference sequence). J was trimmed by 2 bases and V by 5 bases; bases with no gene match: 12. CDR3 length equals 16 residues. The CDR3 sequence is CASSLSSAGVTYEQYF. The DNA for the CDR3 is TGTGCCAGTAGTCTCTCTTCCGCGGGAGTGACCTACGAGCAGTACTTC.

This clone was counted between two and nine times. The CDR3 loop is CASSLDLGGQETQYF. CDR3 bases: TGTGCCAGCAGCTTAGATTTAGGGGGCCAAGAGACCCAGTACTTC. This sequence joins TRBV11-2 and TRBJ2-5; weak D call: TRBD1 (6 bases). V lost 0 bases to trimming and J lost 1 base, with 9 bases between them. This CDR3 spans 15 amino acids. Germline CDR1 and CDR2: SGHAT and FQNNGV.

This clone was found once. The chain carries TRBV9 and TRBJ2-1, with D tentatively TRBD2 (6 bases). This CDR3 has 15 amino acids. Germline CDR1 reads SGDLS; CDR2 reads YYNGEE. V lost 1 base to trimming and J lost 8 bases, with 16 bases between them. CDR3 amino acids: CASSVTGAPMYEQFF. CDR3 sequence (DNA): TGTGCCAGCAGCGTAACGGGAGCCCCGATGTATGAGCAGTTCTTC.

The chain is built from TRBV11-2 and TRBJ2-1, with 7 bases fitting TRBD2. The ends lost 3 bases at V and 10 bases at J; junction bases unmatched: 15. In germline, CDR1 is SGHAT, CDR2 FQNNGV. This CDR3 comprises 16 residues. CDR3 in DNA: TGTGCCAGCAGCTTCAAAGCGGGGACCTCCCTCGGGGAGCAGTTCTTC. Amino acid sequence: CASSFKAGTSLGEQFF.

This chain connects TRBV27 to TRBJ2-5, with 8 bases that match TRBD1. CDR3 length equals 14 residues. V dropped 7 bases and J dropped 4; count of bases not matched to a gene: 8. Germline-derived CDR1 and CDR2 are MNHEY and SMNVEV (reference sequence). Written as DNA, the CDR3 is TGTGCCAGCAAAAAGACAGGGGCCTTAGAGACCCAGTACTTC. This sequence encodes CASKKTGALETQYF.

The gene calls are TRBV29-1 and TRBJ2-2, with D perhaps matching TRBD2 (6 bases). This CDR3 contains 15 residues. With 6 bases removed from V and 0 bases from J, the gap between germline ends came to 14 bases. The germline CDR1 and CDR2 sequences are SQVTM and ANQGSEA. This chain's CDR3 is CSVGWRLANTGELFF. CDR3 DNA: TGCAGCGTGGGATGGAGACTAGCGAACACCGGGGAGCTGTTTTTT.

CDR3 sequence: CASSSTSGINEQFF. The CDR3 nucleotides are TGCGCCAGCAGCTCGACTAGCGGGATCAATGAGCAGTTCTTC. This chain connects TRBV5-1 to TRBJ2-1; TRBD2 matches 11 bases. Germline V gene lookup returns CDR1 SGHRS and CDR2 YFSETQ. CDR3 size: 14 residues. V was pared by 3 bases and J by 6 bases, with 2 bases of the junction left unmatched.

J is TRBJ2-7 and V is TRBV28; 9 nucleotides line up with TRBD1. Unmatched junction bases numbered 7, after V lost 5 bases and J lost 5 bases. Germline V gene data show CDR1 as MDHEN and CDR2 as SYDVKM. The CDR3 sequence is 14 residues long. CDR3 loop: CASSGQDRGNEQYF. The CDR3 DNA sequence: TGTGCCAGCAGTGGCCAGGACAGGGGCAACGAGCAGTACTTC.

V usage is TRBV6-2 or TRBV6-3 and J usage is TRBJ1-2; tentative D call: TRBD1 (5 bases). V was pared by 5 bases and J by 2 bases, with 12 bases between. Looked up from germline, CDR1 is MNHEY and CDR2 is SVGEGT. This CDR3 contains 14 residues. The CDR3 coding sequence is TGTGCCAGCAGTCCCCTTACAGGAAACTATGGCTACACCTTC. Protein product: CASSPLTGNYGYTF.

The J gene is TRBJ1-5, the V gene TRBV15; maybe TRBD1 (5 bases). With 0 bases removed from V and 3 bases from J, the gap between germline ends came to 15 bases. This CDR3 spans 17 amino acids. Germline lookup yields CDR1 LNHNV and CDR2 YYDKDF (reference sequence). This CDR3 is CATSRDPAARDNQPQHF. The DNA of the CDR3 is TGTGCCACCAGCAGAGATCCCGCGGCCAGGGACAATCAGCCCCAGCATTTT. Filled out from reference TRBV15 and TRBJ1-5, the complete variable domain reads DAMVIQNPRYQVTQFGKPVTLSCSQTLNHNVMYWYQQKSSQAPKLLFHYYDKDFNNEADTPDNFQSRRPNTSFCFLDIRSPGLGDTAMYLCATSRDPAARDNQPQHFGDGTRLSIL.

The chain links TRBV7-9 to TRBJ1-6; 7 nucleotides line up with TRBD1. Trimming removed 4 bases from V and 9 bases from J; junction bases left unmatched: 9. Germline V gives CDR1 SEHNR, CDR2 FQNEAQ (reference sequence). The CDR3 spans 15 residues. Written as DNA, the CDR3 is TGTGCCAGCAGCTCATCGGGAGGGGGCGGTTCACCCCTCCACTTT. It codes for CASSSSGGGGSPLHF. The full variable domain, in which reference TRBV7-9 and TRBJ1-6 provide the parts outside the CDR3, is DTGVSQNPRHKITKRGQNVTFRCDPISEHNRLYWYRQTLGQGPEFLTYFQNEAQLEKSRLLSDRFSAERPKGSFSTLEIQRTEQGDSAMYLCASSSSGGGGSPLHFGNGTRLTVT.

This sequence joins TRBV5-4 and TRBJ2-1; D unclear. The CDR3 consists of 13 residues. From germline, CDR1 is SGHNT and CDR2 YYREEE (reference sequence). Trimming stripped 0 bases from V and 9 bases from J, with 10 bases between. CDR3 loop: CASSLGLSFEQFF. The CDR3 DNA is TGTGCCAGCAGCTTGGGTCTTTCTTTTGAGCAGTTCTTC.

This chain connects TRBV6-1 to TRBJ1-2; a possible D gene is TRBD1 (6 bases). CDR3 length: 14 residues. The V gene lost 0 bases and the J gene lost 10 bases, with 15 bases spanning the gap. The germline V gene encodes CDR1 MNHNS and CDR2 SASEGT. As DNA, the CDR3 is TGTGCCAGCAGTGAAGCGCTTTCAGGGGCTGACTACACCTTC. It specifies CASSEALSGADYTF.